The T cell receptor beta chain under discussion was sequenced for a study of blood T cell repertoires in COVID-19. The CDR3 has 15 amino acids. Looked up from germline, CDR1 is KGHSH and CDR2 is LQKENI. Germline trimming cut 3 bases from V and 2 bases from J; bases unmatched to any gene: 6. Assay used: immunoSEQ multiplex PCR; TCRdb lists only in-frame clones, some missing. The data contain around 480,000 clones, about 91% of them seen just once; the ten biggest clones take up roughly 13%. The chain has TRBV18 and TRBJ2-7; 8 nucleotides match TRBD1. Material: peripheral blood. The TCR was taken from a woman between 50 and 59 years old with COVID-19, enrolled during active disease. CDR3 sequence: CASSPGQAFTYEQYF. In nucleotides, the CDR3 is TGTGCCAGCTCACCGGGACAGGCTTTCACCTACGAGCAGTACTTC. The complete variable domain, with remaining parts taken from reference TRBV18 and TRBJ2-7, reads NAGVMQNPRHLVRRRGQEARLRCSPMKGHSHVYWYRQLPEEGLKFMVYLQKENIIDESGMPKERFSAEFPKEGPSILRIQQVVRGDSAAYFCASSPGQAFTYEQYFGPGTRLTVT.